Listed below are T cell receptor beta chains from one sample, sequenced in a study of blood T cell repertoires in COVID-19. Profiled with immunoSEQ multiplex PCR; TCRdb holds only in-frame clones, not every one. The sample has more than 100,000 clones; about 90% are singletons. Input material: peripheral blood. The source of these receptors is a woman in her sixties or seventies with COVID-19, enrolled during active disease. Each CDR3 is given with its conserved first and last residue. A D gene is named only where the DNA matches it firmly. Clone sizes are given selectively: once, few, many, or a class where the clone is expanded.

CDR3 length,D gene,V gene,J gene,clone size,CDR3 DNA,CDR3 protein
15,.,TRBV27,TRBJ1-2,.,TGTGCCAGCAGTTTTCAATGGGGGGGCGAAGGAGGCTACACCTTC,CASSFQWGGEGGYTF
15,.,TRBV30,TRBJ1-2,.,TGTGCCTGGACCACCCCCTTGGGAGTGAACTATGGCTACACCTTC,CAWTTPLGVNYGYTF
13,TRBD1,TRBV19,TRBJ1-1,.,TGTGCCAGTAGAGAACAGGGGGGCACTGAAGCTTTCTTT,CASREQGGTEAFF
14,TRBD1,TRBV7-2,TRBJ1-6,.,TGTGCCAGCAGACCAGGGGGCCTCAATTCACCCCTCCACTTT,CASRPGGLNSPLHF
17,TRBD1,TRBV30,TRBJ1-6,.,TGTGCCTGGAGTGGGGGCCTGGGACAGAGTGATAATTCACCCCTCCACTTT,CAWSGGLGQSDNSPLHF
14,.,TRBV6-2/TRBV6-3,TRBJ1-2,few,TGTGCCAGCAGTTACGGGGACTCCTTCTATGGCTACACCTTC,CASSYGDSFYGYTF
14,.,TRBV18,TRBJ1-2,once,TGTGCCAGCTCACCCGGGCCCAGGGATCATGGCTACACCTTC,CASSPGPRDHGYTF
16,.,TRBV7-2,TRBJ1-3,.,TGTGCCAGCAACCAAGGACACACAACCTCTGGAAACACCATATATTTT,CASNQGHTTSGNTIYF
15,TRBD1,TRBV6-5,TRBJ1-5,.,TGTGCCAGCAGGGAGACAGGGTCTAGCAATCAGCCCCAGCATTTT,CASRETGSSNQPQHF
16,.,TRBV21-1,TRBJ1-2,.,TGTGCCAGCAGCAAAGTCTGGGCAGGGTCCAACTATGGCTACACCTTC,CASSKVWAGSNYGYTF
16,TRBD2,TRBV5-1,TRBJ2-2,.,TGCGCCAGCAGCTTACTAGCGGGGGCGAACACCGGGGAGCTGTTTTTT,CASSLLAGANTGELFF
15,.,TRBV19,TRBJ1-2,.,TGTGCCAGTAGTATTGACTCCAGGGTTAAAGATGGCTACACCTTC,CASSIDSRVKDGYTF